This T cell receptor beta chain appears in the sequencing data of a study of PD-1 blockade in classical Hodgkin lymphoma. Study-wide points: The repertoire differences lack a defined cause, possibly disease activity or prior therapy.

This clone showed up just a few times. Its antigen remains unidentified. Each patient relapsed following autologous stem cell transplantation, and prior brentuximab vedotin exposure differed. Best responses were complete response, partial response or progressive disease. Sequencing was performed with immunoSEQ multiplex PCR; in TCRdb, only in-frame clones are kept and a portion is missing. This repertoire shows more than 10,000 clones, roughly 80% found once; its top ten account for 34%. This clonotype originated in a human donor with classical Hodgkin lymphoma. Sequencing used peripheral blood mononuclear cells (PBMCs), obtained before the second cycle of nivolumab.

The CDR3 bases are TGTGCCAGCAGTTCGCTGTACCACGAGCAGTACTTC. Amino acids: CASSSLYHEQYF. The rearrangement joins TRBV28 to TRBJ2-7, with D hard to call. Germline lookup yields CDR1 MDHEN and CDR2 SYDVKM. Deletions cut 4 bases from V and 5 bases from J, with 9 bases between. The CDR3 is 12 residues long.